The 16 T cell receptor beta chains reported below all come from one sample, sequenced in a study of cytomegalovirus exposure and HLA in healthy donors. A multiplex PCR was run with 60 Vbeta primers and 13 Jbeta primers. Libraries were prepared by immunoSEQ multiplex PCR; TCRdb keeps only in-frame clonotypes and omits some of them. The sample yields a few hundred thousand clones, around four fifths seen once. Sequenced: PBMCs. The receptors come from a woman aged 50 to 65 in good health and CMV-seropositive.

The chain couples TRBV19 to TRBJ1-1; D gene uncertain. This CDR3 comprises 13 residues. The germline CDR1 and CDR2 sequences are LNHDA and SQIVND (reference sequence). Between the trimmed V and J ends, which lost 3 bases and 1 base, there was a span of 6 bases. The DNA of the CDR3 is TGTGCCAGTAGTATCCAGCGGAACACTGAAGCTTTCTTT. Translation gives CASSIQRNTEAFF.

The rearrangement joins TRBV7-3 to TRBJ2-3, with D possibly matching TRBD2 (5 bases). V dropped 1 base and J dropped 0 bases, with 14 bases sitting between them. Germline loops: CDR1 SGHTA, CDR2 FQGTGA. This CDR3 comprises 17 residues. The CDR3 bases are TGTGCCAGCAGCTTAAGCGGAGCGGCGCTGAGCACAGATACGCAGTATTTT. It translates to CASSLSGAALSTDTQYF.

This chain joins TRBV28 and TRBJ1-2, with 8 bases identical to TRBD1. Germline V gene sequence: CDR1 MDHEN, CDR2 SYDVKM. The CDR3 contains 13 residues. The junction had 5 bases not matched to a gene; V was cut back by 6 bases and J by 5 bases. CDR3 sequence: CASRTGGHYGYTF. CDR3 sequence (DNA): TGTGCCAGCAGAACAGGGGGGCATTATGGCTACACCTTC.

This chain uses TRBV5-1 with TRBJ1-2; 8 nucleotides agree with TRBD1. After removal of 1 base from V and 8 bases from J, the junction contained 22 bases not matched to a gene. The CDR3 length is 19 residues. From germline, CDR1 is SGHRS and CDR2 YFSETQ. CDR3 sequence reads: CASSLILGATGTGAMGYTF. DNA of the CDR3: TGCGCCAGCAGCTTGATCTTAGGGGCGACCGGGACAGGAGCTATGGGCTACACCTTC.

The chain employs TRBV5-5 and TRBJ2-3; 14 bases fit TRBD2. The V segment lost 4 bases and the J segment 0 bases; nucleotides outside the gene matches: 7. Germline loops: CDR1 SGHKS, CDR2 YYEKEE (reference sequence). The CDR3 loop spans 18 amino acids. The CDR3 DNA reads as TGTGCCAGCAGCATAACGGGACTAGCGGGGGCTAGCACAGATACGCAGTATTTT. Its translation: CASSITGLAGASTDTQYF.

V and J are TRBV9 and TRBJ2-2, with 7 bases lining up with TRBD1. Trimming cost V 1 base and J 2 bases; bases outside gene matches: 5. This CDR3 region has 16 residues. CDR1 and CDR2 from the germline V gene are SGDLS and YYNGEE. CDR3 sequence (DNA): TGTGCCAGCAGCGTACTGGACAGGCGAAACACCGGGGAGCTGTTTTTT. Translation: CASSVLDRRNTGELFF.

The DNA for the CDR3 is TGTGCCATCAGCGCATCGACAGGGGCAGGGGAAAAACTGTTTTTT. Its translation is CAISASTGAGEKLFF. The chain combines TRBV10-3 with TRBJ1-4; TRBD1 aligns across 8 bases. Germline V gene lookup returns CDR1 ENHRY and CDR2 SYGVKD. With V trimmed by 6 bases and J by 8 bases, 11 bases remained unmatched. The CDR3 runs to 15 residues.

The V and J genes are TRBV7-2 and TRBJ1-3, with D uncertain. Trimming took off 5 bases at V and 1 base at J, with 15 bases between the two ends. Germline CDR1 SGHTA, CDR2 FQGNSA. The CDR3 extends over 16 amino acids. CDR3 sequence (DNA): TGTGCCAGCAGCCGCCGAGGGAGGGTTTCTGGAAACACCATATATTTT. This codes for CASSRRGRVSGNTIYF.

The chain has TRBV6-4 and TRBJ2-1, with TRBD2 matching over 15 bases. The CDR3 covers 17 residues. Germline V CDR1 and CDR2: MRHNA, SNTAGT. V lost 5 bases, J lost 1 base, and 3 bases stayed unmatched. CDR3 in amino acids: CASSRTSGGESYNEQFF. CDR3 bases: TGTGCCAGCAGTCGGACTAGCGGGGGGGAGTCCTACAATGAGCAGTTCTTC.

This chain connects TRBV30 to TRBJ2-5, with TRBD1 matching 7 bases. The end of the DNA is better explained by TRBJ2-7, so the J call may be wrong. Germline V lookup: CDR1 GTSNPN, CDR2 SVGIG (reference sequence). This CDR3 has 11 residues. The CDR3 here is CAWGTALEQYF. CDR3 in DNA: TGTGCCTGGGGGACAGCCCTCGAGCAGTACTTC.

Written as DNA, the CDR3 is TGTGCCAGCAGTTACGCCCCGGGTATCATCGATGGCTACACCTTC. Translating it yields CASSYAPGIIDGYTF. V usage is TRBV6-5 and J usage is TRBJ1-2; no clear D. The V gene lost 2 bases and the J gene lost 6 bases, with 16 bases spanning the gap. Germline assignment: CDR1 MNHEY and CDR2 SVGAGI. The CDR3 has 15 amino acids.

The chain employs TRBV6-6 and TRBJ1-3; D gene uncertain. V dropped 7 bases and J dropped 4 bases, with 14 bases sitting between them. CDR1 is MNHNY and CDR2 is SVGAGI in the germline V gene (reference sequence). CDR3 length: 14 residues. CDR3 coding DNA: TGTGCCAGCACCCCTGGCAGGTCCGGAAACACCATATATTTT. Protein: CASTPGRSGNTIYF.

The CDR3, as DNA: TGTGCCAGTAGTATAGGAGGGACAGGGGCCTACGAGCAGTACTTC. Its protein is CASSIGGTGAYEQYF. The genes are TRBV19 and TRBJ2-7; 10 positions agree with TRBD1. Trimming at V came to 1 base and at J to 2 bases, leaving 2 bases not matched to a gene. Germline values: CDR1 LNHDA, CDR2 SQIVND (reference sequence). The CDR3 has 15 amino acids.

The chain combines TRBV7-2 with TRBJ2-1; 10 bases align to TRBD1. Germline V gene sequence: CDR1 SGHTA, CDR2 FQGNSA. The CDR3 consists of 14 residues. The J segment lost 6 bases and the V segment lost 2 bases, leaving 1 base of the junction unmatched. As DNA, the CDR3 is TGTGCCAGCAGCTTAAGGACAGGGGGCAATGAGCAGTTCTTC. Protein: CASSLRTGGNEQFF.

The CDR3 reads CASSISGLKAFF. As DNA, the CDR3 is TGTGCCAGTAGTATATCGGGTCTGAAAGCTTTCTTT. The chain uses TRBV19 and TRBJ1-1, with unresolved D. Germline CDR1 LNHDA, CDR2 SQIVND (reference sequence). Trimming cost V 2 bases and J 9 bases, with 10 bases left between them. The CDR3 is 12 residues long.

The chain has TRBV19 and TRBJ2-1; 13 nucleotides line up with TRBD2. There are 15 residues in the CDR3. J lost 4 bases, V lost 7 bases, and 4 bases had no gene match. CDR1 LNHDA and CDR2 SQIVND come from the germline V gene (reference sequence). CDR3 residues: CASKKGLAGYNEQFF. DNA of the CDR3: TGTGCCAGTAAAAAGGGACTAGCGGGATACAATGAGCAGTTCTTC. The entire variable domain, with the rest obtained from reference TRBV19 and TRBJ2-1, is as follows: DGGITQSPKYLFRKEGQNVTLSCEQNLNHDAMYWYRQDPGQGLRLIYYSQIVNDFQKGDIAEGYSVSREKKESFPLTVTSAQKNPTAFYLCASKKGLAGYNEQFFGPGTRLTVL.